This entry describes one TCR beta chain. Its antigen is undetermined. The data are from a study of tumor-infiltrating lymphocytes in localized non-small cell lung cancer. The length of the CDR3 is 14 residues. Germline V lookup: CDR1 MNHEY, CDR2 SVGAGI. With V trimmed by 3 bases and J by 6 bases, 6 bases remained unmatched. Method: immunoSEQ multiplex PCR; TCRdb's copy keeps in-frame clones and lacks some. Of some 15,000 clones in the sample, 73% are singletons; the top ten hold around 4.5%. Study results and limitations: Compared with uninvolved lung, tumors showed higher T cell infiltration by TCRbeta sequencing. Tumor T-cell fraction was not associated with recurrence-free survival.

Sequences were obtained from lung tumor tissue. V is TRBV6-5 and J is TRBJ2-7, with TRBD1 matching 9 bases. The TCR originated in a human donor with non-small cell lung cancer. CDR3 amino acids: CASSYRQGGGEQYF. CDR3 bases: TGTGCCAGCAGTTATCGACAGGGGGGAGGCGAGCAGTACTTC.